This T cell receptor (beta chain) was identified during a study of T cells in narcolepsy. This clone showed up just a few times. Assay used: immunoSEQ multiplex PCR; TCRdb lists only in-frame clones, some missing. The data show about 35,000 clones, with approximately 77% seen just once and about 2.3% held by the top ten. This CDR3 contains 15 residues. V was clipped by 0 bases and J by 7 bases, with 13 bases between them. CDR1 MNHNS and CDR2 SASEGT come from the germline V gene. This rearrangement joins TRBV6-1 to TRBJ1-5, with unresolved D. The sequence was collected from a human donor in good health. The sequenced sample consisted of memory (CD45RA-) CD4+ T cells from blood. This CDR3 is CASSEAEGRRQPQHF. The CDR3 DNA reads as TGTGCCAGCAGTGAAGCCGAAGGGCGACGCCAGCCCCAGCATTTT.